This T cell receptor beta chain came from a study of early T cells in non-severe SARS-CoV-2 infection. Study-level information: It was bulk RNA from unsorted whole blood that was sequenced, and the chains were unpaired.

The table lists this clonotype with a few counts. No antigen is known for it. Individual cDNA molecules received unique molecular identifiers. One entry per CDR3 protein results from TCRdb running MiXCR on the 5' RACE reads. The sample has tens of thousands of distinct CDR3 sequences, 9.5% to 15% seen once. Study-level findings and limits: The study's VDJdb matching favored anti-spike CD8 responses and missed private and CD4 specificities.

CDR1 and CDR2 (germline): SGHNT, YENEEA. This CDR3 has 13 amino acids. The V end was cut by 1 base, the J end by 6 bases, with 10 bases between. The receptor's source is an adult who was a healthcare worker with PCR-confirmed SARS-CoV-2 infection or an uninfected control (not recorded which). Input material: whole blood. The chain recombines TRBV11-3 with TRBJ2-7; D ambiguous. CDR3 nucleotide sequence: TGTGCCAGCAGCTTAGCAGGTGCCGGCGAGCAGTACTTC. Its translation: CASSLAGAGEQYF.